What follows are 31 T cell receptor beta chains derived from one specimen sequenced in a study of shared clonotypes between healthy human individuals. This table comes from immunoSEQ multiplex PCR, and its TCRdb copy is limited to in-frame clones, with some not included. This sample has millions of clones, with 95% found just once. Sequenced material: naive CD4+ T cells sorted from blood. Subset in this sample: CD45RA+ positively selected. The receptors shown here come from a young man in good health.

The chain has TRBV6-6 and TRBJ2-5, with D uncertain. Germline assignment: CDR1 MNHNY and CDR2 SVGAGI (reference sequence). V was clipped by 2 bases and J by 2 bases, with 9 bases between them. The CDR3 has 14 residues. The CDR3 spells CASSYPGVQETQYF. CDR3 coding DNA: TGTGCCAGCAGTTACCCTGGGGTACAAGAGACCCAGTACTTC.

This chain connects TRBV6-5 to TRBJ2-1; 7 bases fit TRBD1. The CDR3 sequence is 13 residues long. Per the germline V gene, CDR1 is MNHEY and CDR2 is SVGAGI. After removal of 4 bases from V and 6 bases from J, the junction contained 3 bases not matched to a gene. Here the CDR3 reads CASSLTGFNEQFF. The CDR3 DNA follows: TGTGCCAGCAGTTTGACAGGGTTCAATGAGCAGTTCTTC.

J is TRBJ1-2 and V is TRBV5-1, with 7 bases that match TRBD1. Trimming at V came to 4 bases and at J to 2 bases, leaving 8 bases not matched to a gene. This CDR3 is 15 amino acids long. CDR1 is SGHRS, CDR2 YFSETQ, per germline. CDR3 nucleotide sequence: TGCGCCAGCAGCGAAGGGACAGCAGGGAACTATGGCTACACCTTC. Amino acid sequence: CASSEGTAGNYGYTF.

This chain uses TRBV5-4 with TRBJ2-7; D is unresolved. CDR3 length equals 10 residues. Between the trimmed V and J ends, which lost 5 bases and 4 bases, there was a span of 4 bases. Germline values: CDR1 SGHNT, CDR2 YYREEE (reference sequence). CDR3 loop: CASREYEQYF. In DNA form, the CDR3 reads TGTGCCAGCAGGGAATACGAGCAGTACTTC.

This clone appeared a single time. V is TRBV30 and J is TRBJ2-5, with 8 bases matching TRBD2. The CDR3 sequence is 16 residues long. Germline CDR1 GTSNPN, CDR2 SVGIG (reference sequence). V lost 2 bases to trimming and J lost 2 bases; unmatched junction nucleotides: 10. The CDR3: CAWSRGQLAVQETQYF. As DNA, the CDR3 is TGTGCCTGGAGTCGTGGGCAACTAGCGGTTCAAGAGACCCAGTACTTC.

V gene TRBV11-2 combines with J gene TRBJ1-6; 8 bases map to TRBD1. This CDR3 has 16 amino acids. Germline V gives CDR1 SGHAT, CDR2 FQNNGV. J lost 6 bases, V lost 5 bases, and 9 bases had no gene match. The CDR3: CASSVHRTGINSPLHF. The CDR3 nucleotides are TGTGCCAGCAGCGTACATCGGACAGGGATTAATTCACCCCTCCACTTT.

V and J are TRBV5-1 and TRBJ1-2; D is unresolved. From germline, CDR1 is SGHRS and CDR2 YFSETQ. The CDR3 loop spans 13 amino acids. With 5 bases removed from V and 8 bases from J, the gap between germline ends came to 16 bases. The CDR3 reads CASRGPGYWGYTF. CDR3 bases: TGCGCCAGCAGAGGACCGGGCTACTGGGGCTACACCTTC.

In DNA form, the CDR3 reads TGTGCCAGCAGCTTAAGGCAGTACAATGAGCAGTTCTTC. Translation gives CASSLRQYNEQFF. The rearrangement uses TRBV7-3 and TRBJ2-1; no clear D gene. The germline gives CDR1 SGHTA, CDR2 FQGTGA. This CDR3 region has 13 residues. Trimming cost V 1 base and J 4 bases, with 5 bases left between them.

Here the CDR3 reads CASSRPGLAGGPGTQYF. The CDR3 bases are TGTGCCAGCAGCAGACCGGGACTAGCGGGGGGGCCTGGGACCCAGTACTTC. The chain carries TRBV5-4 and TRBJ2-5; 16 bases match TRBD2. V trimming: 4 bases; J trimming: 7 bases; junction bases outside the gene matches: 10. Germline V lookup: CDR1 SGHNT, CDR2 YYREEE (reference sequence). The CDR3 consists of 17 residues.

The chain employs TRBV19 and TRBJ2-1; no reliable D call. The germline V gene encodes CDR1 LNHDA and CDR2 SQIVND (reference sequence). This CDR3 is built from 15 residues. Between the trimmed V and J ends, which lost 4 bases and 4 bases, there was a span of 14 bases. The CDR3 bases are TGTGCCAGTAGTACCTTAAGACTCACGTACAATGAGCAGTTCTTC. Protein: CASSTLRLTYNEQFF.

The chain uses TRBV6-1 and TRBJ2-7; 11 bases match TRBD1. The J segment lost 5 bases and the V segment lost 2 bases, leaving 5 bases of the junction unmatched. CDR1 is MNHNS, CDR2 SASEGT, per germline. The CDR3 is 15 residues long. This CDR3 reads CASSESRTGGNEQYF. The CDR3 DNA is TGTGCCAGCAGTGAATCTCGGACAGGGGGCAACGAGCAGTACTTC.

CDR3 region: CASSTGAAYEQYF. The CDR3 DNA reads TGTGCCAGCAGTACGGGGGCTGCCTACGAGCAGTACTTC. The chain recombines TRBV2 with TRBJ2-7; D possibly uses TRBD1 or TRBD2 (6 bases each). Trimming took 5 bases from V and 2 from J, leaving 10 bases between them. The CDR3 is 13 residues long. Germline V gene sequence: CDR1 SNHLY, CDR2 FYNNEI.

This sequence joins TRBV6-6 and TRBJ1-5; D ambiguous. V was pared by 2 bases and J by 9 bases, with 8 bases between. Germline-derived CDR1 and CDR2 are MNHNY and SVGAGI (reference sequence). This CDR3 region has 12 residues. The CDR3 region is CASSYQSGPQHF. CDR3 bases: TGTGCCAGCAGTTACCAATCAGGGCCCCAGCATTTT.

The J gene is TRBJ2-2, the V gene TRBV7-2; 8 nucleotides line up with TRBD2. With V trimmed by 5 bases and J by 0 bases, 8 bases remained unmatched. CDR1 is SGHTA and CDR2 is FQGNSA in the germline V gene. CDR3 size: 17 residues. The CDR3 region is CASSIYSGVTNTGELFF. The CDR3 DNA sequence: TGTGCCAGCAGCATCTATAGCGGGGTAACGAACACCGGGGAGCTGTTTTTT. Supplemented by reference TRBV7-2 and TRBJ2-2, the full variable domain reads GAGVSQSPSNKVTEKGKDVELRCDPISGHTALYWYRQSLGQGLEFLIYFQGNSAPDKSGLPSDRFSAERTGGSVSTLTIQRTQQEDSAVYLCASSIYSGVTNTGELFFGEGSRLTVL.

This chain uses TRBV7-2 with TRBJ2-7; tentative D call: TRBD1 (6 bases). The CDR3 consists of 13 residues. Germline V CDR1 and CDR2: SGHTA, FQGNSA. V was cut by 3 bases and J by 3 bases, with 9 bases left in between. The CDR3 is CASSFGTYYEQYF. The CDR3 bases are TGTGCCAGCAGCTTCGGGACATACTACGAGCAGTACTTC.

The rearrangement links TRBV29-1 to TRBJ1-3; D is perhaps TRBD1 (5 bases). V was shortened by 8 bases and J by 3 bases, with 8 bases between the two germline ends. The CDR3 has 11 amino acids. Germline V gene data show CDR1 as SQVTM and CDR2 as ANQGSEA. The CDR3 is CSTQGGNTIYF. CDR3 sequence (DNA): TGCAGCACCCAGGGTGGAAACACCATATATTTT. The entire variable domain, with the rest obtained from reference TRBV29-1 and TRBJ1-3, is as follows: SAVISQKPSRDICQRGTSLTIQCQVDSQVTMMFWYRQQPGQSLTLIATANQGSEATYESGFVIDKFPISRPNLTFSTLTVSNMSPEDSSIYLCSTQGGNTIYFGEGSWLTVV.

This chain connects TRBV5-1 to TRBJ2-1, with 11 bases that match TRBD1. The V segment lost 4 bases and the J segment 6 bases; nucleotides outside the gene matches: 6. The CDR3 totals 15 residues. Germline CDR1 is SGHRS and CDR2 is YFSETQ. The CDR3 nucleotides read TGCGCCAGCAGCACCGGACAGGGGGCCTTCAATGAGCAGTTCTTC. This sequence encodes CASSTGQGAFNEQFF.

This clone appeared a single time. The V and J genes are TRBV6-1 and TRBJ1-2; TRBD1 is a possible D gene (5 bases). The V gene lost 0 bases and the J gene lost 8 bases, with 10 bases spanning the gap. Germline loops: CDR1 MNHNS, CDR2 SASEGT. This CDR3 comprises 13 residues. CDR3 loop: CASSEASGSGYTF. CDR3 nucleotides: TGTGCCAGCAGTGAAGCGTCAGGGAGCGGCTACACCTTC.

V usage is TRBV5-4 and J usage is TRBJ1-3, with 8 positions matching TRBD1. The CDR3 spans 15 residues. The V gene end was trimmed by 1 base and the J gene end by 4 bases; junction bases not matched to a gene: 4. CDR1 and CDR2 (germline): SGHNT, YYREEE (reference sequence). The CDR3 nucleotides read TGTGCCAGCAGCTTGCCAGGGGGCATCGGAAACACCATATATTTT. This gives the protein CASSLPGGIGNTIYF.

The chain joins TRBV5-5 to TRBJ2-7; no clear D. Per the germline V gene, CDR1 is SGHKS and CDR2 is YYEKEE (reference sequence). V dropped 3 bases and J dropped 0 bases, with 7 bases sitting between them. The CDR3 contains 13 residues. CDR3 sequence reads: CASSSGPSYEQYF. The CDR3, as DNA: TGTGCCAGCAGCTCCGGACCCTCCTACGAGCAGTACTTC.

The chain couples TRBV11-1 to TRBJ1-1; D is unresolved. The germline V gene has CDR1 SGHAT and CDR2 FQDESV (reference sequence). Trimming shortened V by 5 bases and J by 1 base, and 8 bases separated the two germline ends. The CDR3 has 13 residues. DNA for the CDR3: TGTGCCAGCAGCCTCGTAGAGAACACTGAAGCTTTCTTT. As protein: CASSLVENTEAFF.

The J gene is TRBJ1-5, the V gene TRBV5-6, with D possibly matching TRBD1 (5 bases). The CDR3 totals 15 residues. Looked up from germline, CDR1 is SGHDT and CDR2 is YYEEEE. V gave up 1 base and J gave up 3 bases, with 11 bases separating them. The CDR3 DNA reads TGTGCCAGCAGCTTGAGAGGGGTTTTCAATCAGCCCCAGCATTTT. The encoded protein is CASSLRGVFNQPQHF. Combining the CDR3 with reference TRBV5-6 and TRBJ1-5 gives the whole variable domain DAGVTQSPTHLIKTRGQQVTLRCSPKSGHDTVSWYQQALGQGPQFIFQYYEEEERQRGNFPDRFSGHQFPNYSSELNVNALLLGDSALYLCASSLRGVFNQPQHFGDGTRLSIL.

J is TRBJ2-5 and V is TRBV18; a possible D gene is TRBD2 (5 bases). The CDR3 covers 16 residues. Germline V gene lookup returns CDR1 KGHSH and CDR2 LQKENI. V was pared by 3 bases and J by 2 bases, with 16 bases between. CDR3 sequence reads: CASSPSGNRRQETQYF. CDR3 bases: TGTGCCAGCTCACCGTCCGGCAACCGGAGGCAAGAGACCCAGTACTTC.

The chain combines TRBV30 with TRBJ2-7; D is undetermined. Germline V CDR1 and CDR2: GTSNPN, SVGIG (reference sequence). V lost 1 base to trimming and J lost 7 bases, with 8 bases between them. The CDR3 extends over 11 amino acids. Here the CDR3 reads CAWSALLEQYF. The CDR3 DNA is TGTGCCTGGAGTGCTCTGTTGGAGCAGTACTTC.

V is TRBV7-2 and J is TRBJ1-1; no reliable D call. This CDR3 has 11 amino acids. The V end was cut by 2 bases, the J end by 8 bases, with 6 bases between. Per germline, CDR1 SGHTA and CDR2 FQGNSA. Written as DNA, the CDR3 is TGTGCCAGCAGCTTATTCCAAGAAGCTTTCTTT. Translation gives CASSLFQEAFF.

This clone is a singleton in its sample. CDR3 bases: TGTGCCTGGGATTTACTCAACACTGAAGCTTTCTTT. Translation: CAWDLLNTEAFF. This rearrangement joins TRBV30 to TRBJ1-1; D uncertain. With 5 bases removed from V and 2 bases from J, the gap between germline ends came to 9 bases. This CDR3 spans 12 amino acids. The germline V gene has CDR1 GTSNPN and CDR2 SVGIG (reference sequence).

The V and J genes are TRBV4-1 and TRBJ1-2; D possibly corresponds to TRBD1 (5 bases). Trimming cost V 1 base and J 2 bases, with 11 bases left between them. Germline V lookup: CDR1 MGHRA, CDR2 YSYEKL. The length of the CDR3 is 15 residues. CDR3 residues: CASSQGEGMNYGYTF. The CDR3 nucleotides are TGCGCCAGCAGCCAAGGGGAGGGGATGAACTATGGCTACACCTTC.

The chain recombines TRBV10-3 with TRBJ2-5; no clear D gene. This CDR3 spans 14 amino acids. CDR1 is ENHRY and CDR2 is SYGVKD in the germline V gene. V was clipped by 0 bases and J by 4 bases, with 9 bases between them. CDR3 nucleotides: TGTGCCATCAGTGAGTCGGAGCTCCGAGAGACCCAGTACTTC. Protein product: CAISESELRETQYF.

The V call is TRBV5-8, the J call TRBJ1-5, with D possibly being TRBD1 (6 bases). The ends were cut back, 0 bases at V and 6 bases at J, with 10 bases in the middle. The CDR3 totals 14 residues. Germline lookup yields CDR1 SGHTS and CDR2 YDEGEE. CDR3 DNA: TGTGCCAGCAGCTTGGGGCAGGGGAGTCAGCCCCAGCATTTT. It encodes CASSLGQGSQPQHF.

CDR3 residues: CASSPGTGRSNYGYTF. CDR3 bases: TGTGCCAGCTCACCAGGGACAGGCCGATCCAACTATGGCTACACCTTC. The V gene is TRBV18, the J gene TRBJ1-2; 8 positions agree with TRBD1. The CDR3 loop spans 16 amino acids. Germline V CDR1 and CDR2: KGHSH, LQKENI. The V segment lost 2 bases and the J segment 2 bases; nucleotides outside the gene matches: 7.

This rearrangement joins TRBV5-1 to TRBJ2-2; D is unclear. Germline V gene sequence: CDR1 SGHRS, CDR2 YFSETQ. The CDR3 is made up of 15 amino acids. V lost 0 bases to trimming and J lost 5 bases, with 11 bases between them. CDR3 residues: CASSLEGRNTGELFF. As DNA, the CDR3 is TGCGCCAGCAGCTTGGAGGGCAGGAATACCGGGGAGCTGTTTTTT.